These 27 T cell receptor beta chains share one sample of origin, sequenced in a study of neurological immune-mediated disorders. TCRdb reprocessed the 5' RACE reads with MiXCR, giving one entry per CDR3 protein. The table includes tens of thousands of distinct CDR3 sequences, almost 6% detected once. Time point reported: longitudinal time-point 2. The sequenced material came from PBMCs. The receptors come from a woman aged 55-70 years with multiple sclerosis.

This clonotype showed up many times. The chain links TRBV6-5 to TRBJ1-2, with D perhaps matching TRBD1 (5 bases). V lost 2 bases and J 6 bases, leaving 16 bases between the germline ends. CDR3 size: 15 residues. Germline CDR1 reads MNHEY; CDR2 reads SVGAGI. In DNA form, the CDR3 reads TGTGCCAGCAGTTACCTCGTGGGTCAGGGAGATGGCTACACCTTC. Encoded protein: CASSYLVGQGDGYTF.

At least ten counts were recorded for this clonotype. The rearrangement links TRBV10-3 to TRBJ1-1; 11 bases agree with TRBD1. Germline V CDR1 and CDR2: ENHRY, SYGVKD. J gave up 4 bases and V 5 bases, and 6 bases lay outside the gene matches. CDR3 length equals 15 residues. In DNA form, the CDR3 reads TGTGCCATCAGTACCGGGACAGGGGGGCGCACTGAAGCTTTCTTT. Its protein product is CAISTGTGGRTEAFF.

This clonotype was detected many times. The V and J genes are TRBV12-3 or TRBV12-4 and TRBJ2-1; 7 bases match TRBD1. This CDR3 comprises 14 residues. The ends lost 6 bases at V and 4 bases at J; junction bases unmatched: 6. CDR3 nucleotides: TGTGCCAGCAGCCCAGGGGACAGATACAATGAGCAGTTCTTC. Protein product: CASSPGDRYNEQFF.

Many counts were recorded for this clonotype. The rearrangement uses TRBV27 and TRBJ2-7, with D possibly TRBD1 on 5 matching bases. Trimming shortened V by 5 bases and J by 6 bases, and 26 bases separated the two germline ends. The germline V gene has CDR1 MNHEY and CDR2 SMNVEV (reference sequence). This CDR3 has 17 amino acids. Here the CDR3 DNA reads TGTGCCAGCAGTCGCACTCGACAGCCCGGATACCTAATCGAGCAGTACTTC. Its protein product is CASSRTRQPGYLIEQYF.

This clonotype was counted at least ten times. The rearrangement uses TRBV5-1 and TRBJ1-2; D ambiguous. There are 12 residues in the CDR3. Trimming cost V 4 bases and J 8 bases, with 12 bases left between them. CDR1 is SGHRS and CDR2 is YFSETQ in the germline V gene. In DNA form, the CDR3 reads TGCGCCAGCAGCGGCCAAGGGAAAGGCTACACCTTC. Protein: CASSGQGKGYTF.

Ten or more counts support this clonotype. The V call is TRBV5-1, the J call TRBJ2-7; D is undetermined. With 7 bases removed from V and 2 bases from J, the gap between germline ends came to 16 bases. Germline V CDR1 and CDR2: SGHRS, YFSETQ. This CDR3 has 14 amino acids. This chain's CDR3 is CASALVVLPYEQYF. CDR3 coding DNA: TGCGCCAGCGCCCTGGTCGTCTTGCCCTACGAGCAGTACTTC.

This clonotype was detected only a few times. The J gene is TRBJ2-3, the V gene TRBV7-2; 9 bases are a match to TRBD1. CDR3 size: 17 residues. J gave up 1 base and V 5 bases, and 10 bases lay outside the gene matches. Germline V gives CDR1 SGHTA, CDR2 FQGNSA. The CDR3: CASSNQQGALRTDTQYF. Written as DNA, the CDR3 is TGTGCCAGCAGCAATCAACAGGGGGCTCTCCGCACAGATACGCAGTATTTT.

In its sample, this clonotype was seen many times. The junction does not match germline at one end; this may be a read error. The rearrangement links TRBV7-7 to TRBJ2-1; tentatively, D is TRBD2 (6 bases). The CDR3 length is 15 residues. From germline, CDR1 is SSHAT and CDR2 FNYEAQ (reference sequence). CDR3 nucleotides: TGTGCTAGCAGCTTAGCCGGGAGCTCCTACAATGAGCAGTTCTTC. Encoded protein: CASSLAGSSYNEQFF.

This clonotype appeared many times. The chain couples TRBV12-3 or TRBV12-4 to TRBJ1-1; TRBD1 matches at 8 bases. The CDR3 is made up of 15 amino acids. J lost 5 bases, V lost 5 bases, and 10 bases had no gene match. The CDR3 region has the DNA TGTGCCAGCAGTCATGCAGGGGGCCTTCGAACTGAAGCTTTCTTT. Translation: CASSHAGGLRTEAFF.

This clonotype was observed many times. The chain joins TRBV7-9 to TRBJ1-3; D uncertain. The germline CDR1 and CDR2 sequences are SEHNR and FQNEAQ (reference sequence). The CDR3 runs to 12 residues. V was shortened by 6 bases and J by 7 bases, with 10 bases between the two germline ends. Written as DNA, the CDR3 is TGTGCCAGCAGTGCTGTGGACAACACCATATATTTT. This translates into CASSAVDNTIYF. The whole variable domain, remainder taken from reference TRBV7-9 and TRBJ1-3, is DTGVSQNPRHKITKRGQNVTFRCDPISEHNRLYWYRQTLGQGPEFLTYFQNEAQLEKSRLLSDRFSAERPKGSFSTLEIQRTEQGDSAMYLCASSAVDNTIYFGEGSWLTVV.

This clonotype appeared many times. The V and J genes are TRBV10-3 and TRBJ2-5; TRBD2 matches 13 bases. The length of the CDR3 is 16 residues. V trimming: 1 base; J trimming: 5 bases; junction bases outside the gene matches: 4. Germline V gene data show CDR1 as ENHRY and CDR2 as SYGVKD. The CDR3 coding sequence is TGTGCCATCAGTGAGTGGGGGACTAGCGGGGCCGAGACCCAGTACTTC. Translation gives CAISEWGTSGAETQYF.

This clonotype was recorded many times. In DNA form, the CDR3 reads TGCAGTGACAGGTCCCTAGTTGAAGCTTTCTTT. Amino acids: CSDRSLVEAFF. V usage is TRBV20-1 and J usage is TRBJ1-1, with D perhaps TRBD1 (5 bases). This CDR3 is 11 amino acids long. V dropped 7 bases and J dropped 7 bases, with 13 bases sitting between them. In germline, CDR1 is DFQATT, CDR2 SNEGSKA (reference sequence).

Ten or more counts support this clonotype. The V gene is TRBV20-1, the J gene TRBJ1-5; 9 bases are shared with TRBD1. V lost 2 bases, J lost 7 bases, and 9 bases stayed unmatched. Germline CDR1 reads DFQATT; CDR2 reads SNEGSKA (reference sequence). The CDR3 totals 15 residues. The CDR3 sequence: CSARPSTGGGQPQHF. The CDR3 DNA reads as TGCAGTGCTAGACCCTCGACAGGGGGTGGCCAGCCCCAGCATTTT.

This clonotype was seen repeatedly, ten times or more. V is TRBV20-1 and J is TRBJ2-1, with D possibly matching TRBD2 (7 bases). The CDR3 runs to 15 residues. Trimming removed 2 bases from V and 0 bases from J, with 11 bases in between. Germline assignment: CDR1 DFQATT and CDR2 SNEGSKA (reference sequence). In nucleotides, the CDR3 is TGCAGTGCTAGAAAGGGGGGGTTCTCCTACAATGAGCAGTTCTTC. This sequence encodes CSARKGGFSYNEQFF.

The sample holds many counts of this clonotype. The rearrangement uses TRBV11-2 and TRBJ1-4, with D perhaps matching TRBD1 (5 bases). This CDR3 comprises 13 residues. V lost 5 bases and J 4 bases, leaving 8 bases between the germline ends. The V gene's germline CDR1 is SGHAT and CDR2 FQNNGV. Here the CDR3 reads CASSPGINEKLFF. The CDR3 nucleotides are TGTGCCAGCAGCCCAGGGATTAATGAAAAACTGTTTTTT.

The CDR3 DNA reads TGTGCCAGCAGTCCCACATGGTTAGCCAAAAACATTCAGTACTTC. Translating it yields CASSPTWLAKNIQYF. This chain joins TRBV12-3 or TRBV12-4 and TRBJ2-4; D uncertain. V shed 5 bases and J shed 0 bases, with 11 bases lying between them. The CDR3 length is 15 residues.

This clonotype was observed a handful of times. The chain carries TRBV5-6 and TRBJ2-7, with 10 bases aligning to TRBD2. This CDR3 is built from 15 residues. V lost 0 bases and J lost 2; bases outside the gene matches: 2. Looked up from germline, CDR1 is SGHDT and CDR2 is YYEEEE. This CDR3 reads CASSLGLAGAYEQYF. In DNA, the CDR3 is TGTGCCAGCAGCTTGGGACTAGCGGGTGCCTACGAGCAGTACTTC.

The table lists this clonotype with many counts. The chain joins TRBV10-3 to TRBJ2-3; D remains ambiguous. The CDR3 is made up of 12 amino acids. CDR1 and CDR2 (germline): ENHRY, SYGVKD. Trimming removed 2 bases from V and 2 bases from J, with 2 bases in between. CDR3 nucleotides: TGTGCCATCAGTGAGGCCACAGATACGCAGTATTTT. Its protein product is CAISEATDTQYF.

J is TRBJ2-7 and V is TRBV5-1, with D perhaps matching TRBD2 (5 bases). CDR3 length: 16 amino acids. Germline V gives CDR1 SGHRS, CDR2 YFSETQ. V lost 0 bases, J lost 3 bases, and 16 bases lay in between. The CDR3 nucleotides read TGCGCCAGCAGCTTGGTCCCGGGAAGGGCTGGCTACGAGCAGTACTTC. As protein: CASSLVPGRAGYEQYF.

This clonotype was seen many times. The CDR3 spells CASSETRGKSYEQYF. In nucleotides, the CDR3 is TGCGCCAGCAGTGAGACTAGAGGGAAATCCTACGAGCAGTACTTC. The rearrangement uses TRBV10-1 and TRBJ2-7; tentative D call: TRBD2 (5 bases). CDR3 length equals 15 residues. The V end was cut by 2 bases, the J end by 1 base, with 12 bases between. CDR1 and CDR2 (germline): WNHNN, SYGVQD (reference sequence).

This clonotype came up once. A read error may explain this, as a much larger clone is one base away. J is TRBJ2-7 and V is TRBV5-5; maybe TRBD1 (6 bases). V lost 7 bases and J 1 base, leaving 12 bases between the germline ends. The CDR3 contains 13 residues. Germline values: CDR1 SGHKS, CDR2 YYEKEE (reference sequence). CDR3 amino acids: CASRRQESYEQYF. The CDR3 DNA is TGTGCCAGCCGGAGACAGGAATCCTACGAGCAGTACTTC.

This clonotype was detected a few times. A much larger clonotype is one base distant, so this may be a read error. CDR3 nucleotides: TGTGCCAGCAGGAAAAACAGGGGTTTCACAGATATGCAGTATTTT. Protein: CASRKNRGFTDMQYF. This chain connects TRBV7-9 to TRBJ2-3; 7 nucleotides match TRBD1. Germline V CDR1 and CDR2: SEHNR, FQNEAQ (reference sequence). This CDR3 region has 15 residues. The full variable domain, with the rest looked up from reference TRBV7-9 and TRBJ2-3, is DTGVSQNPRHKITKRGQNVTFRCDPISEHNRLYWYRQTLGQGPEFLTYFQNEAQLEKSRLLSDRFSAERPKGSFSTLEIQRTEQGDSAMYLCASRKNRGFTDMQYFGPGTRLTVL.

This clonotype was counted at least ten times. The rearrangement links TRBV5-1 to TRBJ1-1, with D unclear. Trimming stripped 6 bases from V and 2 bases from J, with 17 bases between. Germline CDR1 and CDR2: SGHRS and YFSETQ. This CDR3 region has 15 residues. The CDR3 here is CASIHEDGTNTEAFF. In DNA, the CDR3 is TGCGCCAGCATACATGAGGACGGAACTAACACTGAAGCTTTCTTT.

This clonotype was counted ten times or more. The V gene is TRBV24-1, the J gene TRBJ2-3, with TRBD1 as a possible D gene (6 bases). The CDR3 is made up of 14 amino acids. Germline-derived CDR1 and CDR2 are KGHDR and SFDVKD. V lost 7 bases and J lost 6, with 16 bases in between. Here the CDR3 reads CATRANLGADTQYF. CDR3 coding DNA: TGTGCCACCAGGGCAAACCTGGGGGCTGATACGCAGTATTTT.

This clonotype was seen repeatedly, ten times or more. The chain joins TRBV20-1 to TRBJ2-7; D perhaps matches TRBD1 (5 bases). CDR1 and CDR2 from the germline V gene are DFQATT and SNEGSKA (reference sequence). V lost 0 bases to trimming and J lost 0 bases, with 15 bases between them. The CDR3 has 16 amino acids. Here the CDR3 reads CSARDARVVGSYEQYF. In nucleotides, the CDR3 is TGCAGTGCTAGAGATGCCAGGGTAGTGGGCTCCTACGAGCAGTACTTC.

The chain joins TRBV20-1 to TRBJ2-2, with D tentatively TRBD1 or TRBD2 (5 bases each). This CDR3 region has 14 residues. Germline CDR1 is DFQATT and CDR2 is SNEGSKA (reference sequence). V lost 6 bases to trimming and J lost 1 base, with 12 bases between them. The CDR3 region has the DNA TGCAGTGCCCAGGGTGCGGGGAACACCGGGGAGCTGTTTTTT. Its translation: CSAQGAGNTGELFF.

The sample holds a few counts of this clonotype. The chain joins TRBV20-1 to TRBJ2-1; TRBD2 aligns across 12 bases. CDR1 is DFQATT, CDR2 SNEGSKA, per germline (reference sequence). V dropped 1 base and J dropped 4; count of bases not matched to a gene: 8. The CDR3 length is 17 residues. In DNA, the CDR3 is TGCAGTGCTAGAGGGTTCCTAGCGGGGGGGACTTACAATGAGCAGTTCTTC. Translating it yields CSARGFLAGGTYNEQFF.